The rows below give T cell receptor beta chains drawn from one sample of a study of cytomegalovirus exposure and HLA in healthy donors. Sequencing used immunoSEQ multiplex PCR; TCRdb keeps in-frame clones, though not all of them. The sample comprises about 170,000 clones, about 89% of which are singletons, and 2% to 3% rests with the top ten. The specimen was PBMCs. The receptors shown here come from a young man in good health and CMV-seropositive. Both conserved end residues are part of each CDR3. Clone size is shown for a subset of rows, as once, few, many or a class of expanded clone.

>TRBV11-2|TRBJ2-1|.
CASSFSPREAYNEQFF
>TRBV7-8|TRBJ2-7|.
CASSLVAATSYEQYF
>TRBV29-1|TRBJ2-7|.
CSVVGDYEQYF
>TRBV2|TRBJ1-1|.
CASSEGPGTAFF
>TRBV6-1|TRBJ2-3|.
CASIHTGWLDTQYF
>TRBV28|TRBJ2-7|.
CASSPSGVSYEQYF
>TRBV6-1|TRBJ1-1|.
CASSEELRRNTEAFF
>TRBV7-9|TRBJ1-3|.
CASSWSGQLRENTIYF
>TRBV5-8|TRBJ2-5|.
CASSGRTGNRETQYF
>TRBV21-1|TRBJ1-4|few
CASSKVALRLEKLFF
>TRBV6-5|TRBJ2-7|.
CASSYRLAGVHEQYF
>TRBV5-6|TRBJ1-2|.
CASSWTGLSYGYTF
>TRBV5-1|TRBJ1-2|.
CASSPRTGVGANYGYTF
>TRBV28|TRBJ2-7|.
CASSLGDRGSGEQYF
>TRBV19|TRBJ2-7|.
CASKGGVLAASYEQYF
>TRBV10-3|TRBJ2-5|.
CAIRVGGNLQETQYF
>TRBV2|TRBJ2-2|.
CASSEGGGYTGELFF
>TRBV14|TRBJ2-7|.
CASSQGGRGPKQYF
>TRBV7-9|TRBJ1-2|.
CASSLGRVTYGYTF
>TRBV9|TRBJ2-1|.
CASSETSGRNEQFF
>TRBV28|TRBJ2-1|.
CASSLRDRDNNEQFF
>TRBV7-9|TRBJ2-1|.
CASSLSRDRGYNEQFF
>TRBV7-9|TRBJ1-4|.
CASSTGGREKLFF
>TRBV6-6|TRBJ2-1|.
CASSYLGLAGGDEQFF
>TRBV2|TRBJ2-7|few
CASRTGGVGNEQYF
>TRBV19|TRBJ1-1|once
CASEGQGNTEAFF
>TRBV2|TRBJ2-1|.
CASSGVLAGGVYNEQFF
>TRBV30|TRBJ1-6|.
CAHKGGYNSPLHF
>TRBV5-1|TRBJ1-2|.
CASSFTGGEGYTF
>TRBV29-1|TRBJ2-7|.
CSVEKTGHEQYF
>TRBV5-1|TRBJ2-2|.
CASSLAAGVAGELFF
>TRBV9|TRBJ2-4|.
CASSVGDSQNIQYF
>TRBV28|TRBJ2-3|.
CATSATDTQYF
>TRBV6-5|TRBJ2-7|.
CASIQGSDSYEQYF
>TRBV7-9|TRBJ2-7|.
CASTLGGYYEQYF
>TRBV6-5|TRBJ1-6|.
CASSPTGNSPLHF
>TRBV7-2|TRBJ1-2|once
CASSLASIGYTF
>TRBV7-2|TRBJ1-6|once
CASSLWLGVNSPLHF
>TRBV19|TRBJ1-1|.
CASSIGGLAEAFF
>TRBV7-3|TRBJ2-1|.
CASSPGTSVRLGYNEQFF
>TRBV6-6|TRBJ2-7|.
CASSPGHSYEQYF
>TRBV5-8|TRBJ1-4|few
CASSQGQGEEKLFF
>TRBV9|TRBJ1-4|.
CASSVAGTGHEKLFF
>TRBV28|TRBJ2-2|.
CASSSQSRGLNTGELFF
>TRBV7-3|TRBJ1-4|once
CAARGLEKLFF
>TRBV4-3|TRBJ2-1|once
CASSQDSDSLNEQFF
>TRBV9|TRBJ2-2|.
CASSAAGQGARETGELFF
>TRBV5-6|TRBJ1-1|.
CASSWGTGWTEAFF
>TRBV7-8|TRBJ1-2|.
CASSLGQGSYGYTF
>TRBV7-9|TRBJ1-2|.
CASSGEPVYGYTF
>TRBV7-6|TRBJ1-2|few
CASSLGAGGFDGYTF